This passage covers 7 T cell receptor beta chains from one sample sequenced in a study of blood T cell repertoires in COVID-19 (dated by TCRdb to about 2020). Receptor amplification or capture employed the immunoSEQ multiplex PCR assay. TCRdb provides this immuneACCESS table in a form limited to in-frame rearrangements. Some clones are lacking; in checked studies, under half of them reflect an unresolved V gene, and why the rest are absent is not known. Recorded for this sample are 120,000 or so clones; roughly 87% of them occurred a single time. 25% to 30% of the sample comes from the top ten. The source material was peripheral blood. These receptors were taken from a woman of 80 years or more with acute or convalescent COVID-19.

The chain has TRBV7-2 and TRBJ1-4, with D possibly TRBD1 on 5 matching bases. The V and J ends lost 3 bases and 8 bases respectively, with 13 bases between them. The germline V gene encodes CDR1 SGHTA and CDR2 FQGNSA. The CDR3 covers 14 residues. The DNA for the CDR3 is TGTGCCAGCAGCTTCAGGCCGGGGGACGAAAAACTGTTTTTT. Amino acid sequence: CASSFRPGDEKLFF.

The count of this clone is one. The V call is TRBV19, the J call TRBJ2-3; TRBD2 matches at 13 bases. V was pared by 6 bases and J by 3 bases, with 0 bases of the junction left unmatched. The germline V gene has CDR1 LNHDA and CDR2 SQIVND (reference sequence). This CDR3 has 14 residues. CDR3 bases: TGTGCCAGTAGACTAGCGGGGGGGACAGATACGCAGTATTTT. Residues: CASRLAGGTDTQYF. Filled out from reference TRBV19 and TRBJ2-3, the complete variable domain reads DGGITQSPKYLFRKEGQNVTLSCEQNLNHDAMYWYRQDPGQGLRLIYYSQIVNDFQKGDIAEGYSVSREKKESFPLTVTSAQKNPTAFYLCASRLAGGTDTQYFGPGTRLTVL.

The chain has TRBV7-9 and TRBJ2-4, with 8 bases aligning to TRBD1. The CDR3 sequence is 16 residues long. The V and J ends lost 3 bases and 0 bases, in that order; junction bases with no gene match: 4. The V gene's germline CDR1 is SEHNR and CDR2 FQNEAQ (reference sequence). CDR3 nucleotide sequence: TGTGCCAGCAGCTTCCAACAGGGGGTAGCCAAAAACATTCAGTACTTC. This gives the protein CASSFQQGVAKNIQYF. The full variable domain, completed using reference TRBV7-9 and TRBJ2-4, is DTGVSQNPRHKITKRGQNVTFRCDPISEHNRLYWYRQTLGQGPEFLTYFQNEAQLEKSRLLSDRFSAERPKGSFSTLEIQRTEQGDSAMYLCASSFQQGVAKNIQYFGAGTRLSVL.

The chain is built from TRBV7-9 and TRBJ1-6, with 7 bases that match TRBD1. This CDR3 spans 16 amino acids. V was clipped by 1 base and J by 7 bases; unmatched bases: 7. The V gene's germline CDR1 is SEHNR and CDR2 FQNEAQ (reference sequence). CDR3 DNA: TGTGCCAGCAGCTTAGGGCGGGACAGCCCAAATTCACCCCTCCACTTT. Its translation is CASSLGRDSPNSPLHF.

This chain links TRBV5-1 with TRBJ1-4; tentative D call: TRBD1 (5 bases). V lost 0 bases and J 7 bases, leaving 16 bases between the germline ends. The germline V gene encodes CDR1 SGHRS and CDR2 YFSETQ. The CDR3 covers 16 residues. DNA of the CDR3: TGCGCCAGCAGCTTGGCCCCGCAGGGATCAGCTGAAAAACTGTTTTTT. Its protein is CASSLAPQGSAEKLFF.

As for this clone: The same CDR3 is also encoded by other DNA sequences in this sample. The chain combines TRBV5-1 with TRBJ2-6; 7 bases match TRBD2. Germline-derived CDR1 and CDR2 are SGHRS and YFSETQ. The CDR3 runs 15 residues. V was clipped by 6 bases and J by 0 bases; unmatched bases: 3. The CDR3 is CASMSGGSGANVLTF. CDR3 nucleotide sequence: TGCGCCAGCATGTCGGGGGGCTCTGGGGCCAACGTCCTGACTTTC.

The rearrangement uses TRBV2 and TRBJ2-3; D might be TRBD2 (6 bases). V lost 11 bases and J lost 5, with 17 bases in between. The germline V gene has CDR1 SNHLY and CDR2 FYNNEI. This CDR3 contains 13 residues. CDR3 DNA: TGTGCCGCCTGGGACTCCGAAAGAGATACGCAGTATTTT. It codes for CAAWDSERDTQYF.